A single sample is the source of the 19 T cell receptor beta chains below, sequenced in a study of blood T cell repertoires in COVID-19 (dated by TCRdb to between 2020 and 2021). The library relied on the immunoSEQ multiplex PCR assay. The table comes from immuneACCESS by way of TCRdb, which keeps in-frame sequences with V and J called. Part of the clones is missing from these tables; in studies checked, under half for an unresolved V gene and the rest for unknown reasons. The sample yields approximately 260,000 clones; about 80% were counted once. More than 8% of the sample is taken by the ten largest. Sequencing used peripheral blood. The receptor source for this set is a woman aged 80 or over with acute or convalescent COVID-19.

CDR3 sequence: CASSSIGRYRAGGDNEQFF. In nucleotides, the CDR3 is TGTGCCAGCAGTTCAATCGGGCGCTATCGGGCGGGGGGAGACAATGAGCAGTTCTTC. The chain couples TRBV27 to TRBJ2-1; 8 bases map to TRBD2. The CDR3 runs to 19 residues. V was pared by 4 bases and J by 5 bases, with 19 bases of the junction left unmatched. From germline, CDR1 is MNHEY and CDR2 SMNVEV (reference sequence).

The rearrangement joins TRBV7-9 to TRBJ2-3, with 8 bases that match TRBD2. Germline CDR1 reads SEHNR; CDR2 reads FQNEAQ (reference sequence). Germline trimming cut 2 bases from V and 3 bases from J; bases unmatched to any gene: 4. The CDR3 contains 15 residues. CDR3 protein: CASSLHSGTTDTQYF. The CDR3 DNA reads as TGTGCCAGCAGCTTACATAGCGGGACAACAGATACGCAGTATTTT. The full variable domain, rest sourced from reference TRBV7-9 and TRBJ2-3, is DTGVSQNPRHKITKRGQNVTFRCDPISEHNRLYWYRQTLGQGPEFLTYFQNEAQLEKSRLLSDRFSAERPKGSFSTLEIQRTEQGDSAMYLCASSLHSGTTDTQYFGPGTRLTVL.

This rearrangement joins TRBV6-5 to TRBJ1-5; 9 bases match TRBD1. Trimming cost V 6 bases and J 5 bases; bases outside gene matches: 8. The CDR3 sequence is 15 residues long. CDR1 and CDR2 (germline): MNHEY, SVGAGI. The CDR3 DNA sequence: TGTGCCAGCAGATTTCGGGACAGGGCCTATCAGCCCCAGCATTTT. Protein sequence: CASRFRDRAYQPQHF.

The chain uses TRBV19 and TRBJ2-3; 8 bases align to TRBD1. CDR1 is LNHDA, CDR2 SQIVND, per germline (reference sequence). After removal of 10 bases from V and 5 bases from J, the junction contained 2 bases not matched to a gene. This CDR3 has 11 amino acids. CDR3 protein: CAKDRVDTQYF. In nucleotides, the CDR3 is TGTGCCAAGGACAGGGTAGATACGCAGTATTTT.

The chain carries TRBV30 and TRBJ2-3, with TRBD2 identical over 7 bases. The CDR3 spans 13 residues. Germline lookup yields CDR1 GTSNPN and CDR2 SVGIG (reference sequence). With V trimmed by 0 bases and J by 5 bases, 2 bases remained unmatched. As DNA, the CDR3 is TGTGCCTGGAGTGTTGGGGGGGGAGATACGCAGTATTTT. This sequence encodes CAWSVGGGDTQYF.

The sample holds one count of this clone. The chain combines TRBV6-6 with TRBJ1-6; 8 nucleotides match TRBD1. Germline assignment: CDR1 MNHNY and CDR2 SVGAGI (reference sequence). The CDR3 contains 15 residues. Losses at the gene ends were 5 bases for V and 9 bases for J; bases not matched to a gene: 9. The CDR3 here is CASSPAQGASSPLHF. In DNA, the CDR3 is TGTGCCAGCAGTCCAGCCCAGGGGGCGAGTTCACCCCTCCACTTT.

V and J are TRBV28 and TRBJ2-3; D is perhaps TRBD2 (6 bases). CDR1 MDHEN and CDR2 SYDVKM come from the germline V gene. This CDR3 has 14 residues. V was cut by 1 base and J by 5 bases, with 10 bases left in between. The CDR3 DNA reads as TGTGCCAGCAGTTTATTACTCGGGAGAGATACGCAGTATTTT. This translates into CASSLLLGRDTQYF.

The CDR3 spells CASYRGENEAFF. The CDR3 DNA is TGTGCCAGCTACAGGGGGGAGAATGAAGCTTTCTTT. The V gene is TRBV28, the J gene TRBJ1-1; TRBD1 matches 8 bases. Per the germline V gene, CDR1 is MDHEN and CDR2 is SYDVKM. J lost 7 bases, V lost 8 bases, and 6 bases had no gene match. The CDR3 is 12 amino acids.

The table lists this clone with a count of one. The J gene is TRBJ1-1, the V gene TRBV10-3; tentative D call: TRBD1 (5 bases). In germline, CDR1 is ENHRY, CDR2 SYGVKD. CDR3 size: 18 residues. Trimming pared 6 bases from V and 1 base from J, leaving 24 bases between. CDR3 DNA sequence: TGTGCCATCAGCGCAGCGGGGCAGGTTGGGAGGAAGAACACTGAAGCTTTCTTT. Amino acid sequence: CAISAAGQVGRKNTEAFF.

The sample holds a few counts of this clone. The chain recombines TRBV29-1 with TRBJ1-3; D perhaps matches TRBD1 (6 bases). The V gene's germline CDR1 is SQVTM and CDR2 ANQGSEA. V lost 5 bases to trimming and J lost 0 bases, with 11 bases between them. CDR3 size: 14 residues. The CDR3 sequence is CSVIQGYSGNTIYF. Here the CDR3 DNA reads TGCAGCGTTATACAGGGCTACTCTGGAAACACCATATATTTT.

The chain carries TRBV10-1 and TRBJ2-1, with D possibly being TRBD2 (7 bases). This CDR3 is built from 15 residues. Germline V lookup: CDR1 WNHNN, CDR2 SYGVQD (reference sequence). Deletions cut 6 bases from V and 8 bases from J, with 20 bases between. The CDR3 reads CASSPGGLRIYEQFF. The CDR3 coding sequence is TGCGCCAGCAGCCCCGGGGGGCTAAGGATCTATGAGCAGTTCTTC.

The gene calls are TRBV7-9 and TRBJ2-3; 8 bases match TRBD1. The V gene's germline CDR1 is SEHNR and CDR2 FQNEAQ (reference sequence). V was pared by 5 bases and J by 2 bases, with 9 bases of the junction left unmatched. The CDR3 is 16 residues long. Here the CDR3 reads CASSIPGGSATDTQYF. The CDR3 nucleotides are TGTGCCAGCAGCATTCCAGGGGGCTCGGCCACAGATACGCAGTATTTT.

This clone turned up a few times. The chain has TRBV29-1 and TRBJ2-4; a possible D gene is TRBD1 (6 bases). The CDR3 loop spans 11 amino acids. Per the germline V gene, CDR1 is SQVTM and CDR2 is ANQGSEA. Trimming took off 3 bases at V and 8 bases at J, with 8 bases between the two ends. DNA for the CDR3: TGCAGCGTTGACAGGGGTGACATTCAGTACTTC. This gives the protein CSVDRGDIQYF.

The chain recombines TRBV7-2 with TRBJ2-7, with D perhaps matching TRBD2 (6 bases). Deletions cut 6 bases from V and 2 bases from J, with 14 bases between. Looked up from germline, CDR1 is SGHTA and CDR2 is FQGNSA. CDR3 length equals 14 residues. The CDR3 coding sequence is TGTGCCAGCAGAACCGGGACTTCTGCCTACGAGCAGTACTTC. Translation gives CASRTGTSAYEQYF.

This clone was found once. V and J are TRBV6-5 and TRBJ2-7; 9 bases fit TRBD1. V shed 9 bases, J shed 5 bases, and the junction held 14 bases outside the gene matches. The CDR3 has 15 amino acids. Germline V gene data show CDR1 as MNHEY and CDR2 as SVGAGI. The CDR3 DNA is TGTGCCAGTGGCCGGGGGACAGGGTTCGACAACGAGCAGTACTTC. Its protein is CASGRGTGFDNEQYF.

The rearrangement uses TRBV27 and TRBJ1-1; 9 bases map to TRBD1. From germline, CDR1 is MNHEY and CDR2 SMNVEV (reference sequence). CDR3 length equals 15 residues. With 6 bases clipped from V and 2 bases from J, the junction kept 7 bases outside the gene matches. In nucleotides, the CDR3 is TGTGCCAGCAGGAGAACAGGGGGCTTTAACACTGAAGCTTTCTTT. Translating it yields CASRRTGGFNTEAFF.

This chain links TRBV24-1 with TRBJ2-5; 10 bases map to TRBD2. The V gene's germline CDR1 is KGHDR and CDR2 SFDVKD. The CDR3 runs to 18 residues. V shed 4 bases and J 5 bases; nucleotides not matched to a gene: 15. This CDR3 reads CATSDPQPSGGGGETQYF. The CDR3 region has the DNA TGTGCCACCAGTGACCCCCAACCTAGCGGGGGTGGGGGGGAGACCCAGTACTTC.

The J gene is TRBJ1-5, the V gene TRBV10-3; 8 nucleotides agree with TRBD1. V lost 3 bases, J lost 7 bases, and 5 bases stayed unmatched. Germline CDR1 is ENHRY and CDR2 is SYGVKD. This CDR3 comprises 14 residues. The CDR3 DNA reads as TGTGCCATCAGTGACAGGGGGCGCAGCCAGCCCCAGCATTTT. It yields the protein CAISDRGRSQPQHF.

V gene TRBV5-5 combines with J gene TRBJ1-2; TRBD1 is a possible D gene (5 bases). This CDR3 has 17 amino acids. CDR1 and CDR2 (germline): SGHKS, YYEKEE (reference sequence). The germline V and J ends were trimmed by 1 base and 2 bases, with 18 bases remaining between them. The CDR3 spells CASSLPGGGTENYGYTF. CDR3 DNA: TGTGCCAGCAGCTTGCCGGGTGGGGGGACGGAGAACTATGGCTACACCTTC. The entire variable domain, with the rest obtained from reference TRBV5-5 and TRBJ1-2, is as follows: DAGVTQSPTHLIKTRGQQVTLRCSPISGHKSVSWYQQVLGQGPQFIFQYYEKEERGRGNFPDRFSARQFPNYSSELNVNALLLGDSALYLCASSLPGGGTENYGYTFGSGTRLTVV.